Reported below is one TCR beta chain. Patients had blood sampled at baseline and again on cycle 4 day 1 and cycle 7 day 1. Germline lookup yields CDR1 SGHAT and CDR2 FQNNGV. V gave up 2 bases and J gave up 9 bases, with 20 bases separating them. CDR3 size: 16 residues. This sample stems from a study of OX40 agonist ivuxolimab in advanced cancers. Sequenced by immunoSEQ multiplex PCR; TCRdb stores in-frame clones only, minus some. The table includes approximately 19,000 clones, more than 75% detected once. The specimen was CD4+ or CD8+ T cells sorted from blood, collected in a trial of the OX40 agonist ivuxolimab. This receptor was taken from an adult with an advanced solid tumor such as melanoma, head and neck, liver or kidney cancer. The chain couples TRBV11-2 to TRBJ2-1, with D possibly being TRBD1 or TRBD2 (5 bases each). The CDR3 nucleotides are TGTGCCAGCAGCTTAAGGCCGTGGGACGTACGGGTTGAGCAGTTCTTC. Translated: CASSLRPWDVRVEQFF. The full variable domain, rest sourced from reference TRBV11-2 and TRBJ2-1, is EAGVAQSPRYKIIEKRQSVAFWCNPISGHATLYWYQQILGQGPKLLIQFQNNGVVDDSQLPKDRFSAERLKGVDSTLKIQPAKLEDSAVYLCASSLRPWDVRVEQFFGPGTRLTVL.